This T cell receptor beta chain was sequenced during a study of blood T cell repertoires in COVID-19. Study-level information: Acute-phase and convalescent COVID-19 samples originated in the United States, Italy and Spain. T cells, B-cell-depleted T cells, or PBMCs provided the cDNA or gDNA that served as material.

With 1 base clipped from V and 6 bases from J, the junction kept 10 bases outside the gene matches. Looked up from germline, CDR1 is MNHNS and CDR2 is SASEGT. This CDR3 is built from 16 residues. Authors' methods: Using reference gene primer amplification, nucleated cell counts were estimated. Produced via immunoSEQ multiplex PCR; TCRdb's table is partial and in-frame only. The V and J calls and the clone size are those of that table, but D and trimming were determined from the DNA. Of 60,000 to 65,000 clones listed, around 90% were seen once; the top ten hold around 8.4%. This chain connects TRBV6-1 to TRBJ2-3; 7 bases map to TRBD2. Material: peripheral blood. This receptor was identified in a woman at least 80 years old with active COVID-19. DNA for the CDR3: TGTGCCAGCAGTGAAGTCGGCGGGGGACCCTACGATACGCAGTATTTT. Translating it yields CASSEVGGGPYDTQYF.